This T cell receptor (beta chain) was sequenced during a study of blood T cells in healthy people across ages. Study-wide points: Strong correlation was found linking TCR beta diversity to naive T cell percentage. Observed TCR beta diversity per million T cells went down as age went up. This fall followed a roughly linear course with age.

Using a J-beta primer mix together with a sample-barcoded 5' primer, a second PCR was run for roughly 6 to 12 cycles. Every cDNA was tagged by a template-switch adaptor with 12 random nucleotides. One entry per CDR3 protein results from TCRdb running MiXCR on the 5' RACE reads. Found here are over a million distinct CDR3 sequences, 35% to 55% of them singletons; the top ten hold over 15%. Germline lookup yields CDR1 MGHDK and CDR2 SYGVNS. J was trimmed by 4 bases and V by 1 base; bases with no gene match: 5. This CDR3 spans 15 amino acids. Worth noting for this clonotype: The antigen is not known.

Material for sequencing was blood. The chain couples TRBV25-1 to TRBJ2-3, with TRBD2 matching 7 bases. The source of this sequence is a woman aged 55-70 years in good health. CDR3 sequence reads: CASSESAGVSDTQYF. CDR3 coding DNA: TGTGCCAGCAGTGAATCGGCGGGAGTTTCAGATACGCAGTATTTT.